This TCR beta chain was recovered during a study of vaccination and CD4 T cells after COVID-19. The treatment here: roughly 10-day PBMC culture with coronavirus spike peptide pools or control peptides (ViraFEST assay). In regard to this clonotype: Its antigen is not identified.

Once obtained from cultured CD4+ T cells, the DNA was sequenced using the Oncomine TCR Beta short-read assay. TCRdb reanalysed the PCR reads using MiXCR and keeps one entry per CDR3 protein. The sample has approximately 20,000 distinct CDR3 sequences; about 70% are singletons. Germline loops: CDR1 MGHRA, CDR2 YSYEKL. The ends lost 3 bases at V and 7 bases at J; junction bases unmatched: 9. The CDR3 totals 15 residues. The origin of this receptor is a human donor who had recovered from COVID-19. The chain couples TRBV4-1 to TRBJ1-5, with 7 positions matching TRBD1. Sequencing was carried out using CD4+ T cells from blood, cultured in vitro. In nucleotides, the CDR3 is TGCGCCAGCAGCCAGCTGACAGGGTTAATCCAGCCCCAGCATTTT. As protein: CASSQLTGLIQPQHF.